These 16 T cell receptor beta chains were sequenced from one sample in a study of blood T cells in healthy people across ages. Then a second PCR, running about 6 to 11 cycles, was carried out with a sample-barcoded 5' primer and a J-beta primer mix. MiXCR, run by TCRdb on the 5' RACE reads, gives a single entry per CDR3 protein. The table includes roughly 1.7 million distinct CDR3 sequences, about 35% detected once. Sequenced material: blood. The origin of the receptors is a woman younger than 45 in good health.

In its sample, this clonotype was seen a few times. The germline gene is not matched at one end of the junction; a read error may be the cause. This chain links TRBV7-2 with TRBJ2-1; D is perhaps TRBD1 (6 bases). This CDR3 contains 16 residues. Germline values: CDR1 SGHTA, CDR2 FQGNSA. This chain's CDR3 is CASGLVSGVESNEQFF. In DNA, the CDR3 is TGTGCCAGCGGCTTAGTCTCAGGGGTTGAGTCGAATGAGCAGTTCTTC.

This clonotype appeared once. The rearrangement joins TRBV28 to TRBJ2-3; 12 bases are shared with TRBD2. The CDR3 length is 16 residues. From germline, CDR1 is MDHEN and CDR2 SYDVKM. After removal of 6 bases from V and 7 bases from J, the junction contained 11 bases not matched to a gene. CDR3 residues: CASRPRLAGGLNTQYF. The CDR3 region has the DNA TGTGCCAGCAGGCCTCGTCTAGCGGGAGGGTTAAATACGCAGTATTTT. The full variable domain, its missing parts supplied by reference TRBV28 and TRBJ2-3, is DVKVTQSSRYLVKRTGEKVFLECVQDMDHENMFWYRQDPGLGLRLIYFSYDVKMKEKGDIPEGYSVSREKKERFSLILESASTNQTSMYLCASRPRLAGGLNTQYFGPGTRLTVL.

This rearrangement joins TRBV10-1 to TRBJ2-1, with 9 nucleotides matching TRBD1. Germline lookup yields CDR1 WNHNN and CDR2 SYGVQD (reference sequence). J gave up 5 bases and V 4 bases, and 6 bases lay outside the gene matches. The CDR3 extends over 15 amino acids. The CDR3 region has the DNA TGCGCCAGCAGTGCCGGGACAGGGAACAACAATGAGCAGTTCTTC. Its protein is CASSAGTGNNNEQFF.

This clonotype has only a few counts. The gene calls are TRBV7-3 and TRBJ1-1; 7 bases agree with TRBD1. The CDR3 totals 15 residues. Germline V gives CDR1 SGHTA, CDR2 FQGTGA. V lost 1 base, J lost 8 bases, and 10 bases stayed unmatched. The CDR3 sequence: CASSLSYRGGSEAFF. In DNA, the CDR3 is TGTGCCAGCAGCTTAAGCTACAGGGGAGGGTCAGAAGCTTTCTTT.

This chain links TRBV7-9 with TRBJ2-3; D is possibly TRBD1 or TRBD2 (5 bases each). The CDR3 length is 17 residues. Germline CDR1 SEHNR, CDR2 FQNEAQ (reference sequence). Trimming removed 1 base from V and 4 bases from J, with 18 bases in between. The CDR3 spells CASSLGVGTASPDTQYF. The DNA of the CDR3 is TGTGCCAGCAGCTTAGGAGTGGGGACCGCGTCCCCAGATACGCAGTATTTT.

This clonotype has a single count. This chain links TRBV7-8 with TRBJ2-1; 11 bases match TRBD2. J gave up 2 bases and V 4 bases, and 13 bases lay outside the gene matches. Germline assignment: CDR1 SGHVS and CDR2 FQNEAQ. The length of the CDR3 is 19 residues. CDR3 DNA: TGTGCCAGCAGCTCTTCCGTGACTAGCGGGACCCCCACCTACAATGAGCAGTTCTTC. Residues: CASSSSVTSGTPTYNEQFF.

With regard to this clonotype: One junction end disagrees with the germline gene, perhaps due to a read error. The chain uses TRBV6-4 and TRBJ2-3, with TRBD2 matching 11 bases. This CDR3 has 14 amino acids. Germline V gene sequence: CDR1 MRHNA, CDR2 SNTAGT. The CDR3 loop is CAGSVSGGADTQYF. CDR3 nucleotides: TGTGCCGGCAGCGTTAGCGGGGGGGCAGATACGCAGTATTTT.

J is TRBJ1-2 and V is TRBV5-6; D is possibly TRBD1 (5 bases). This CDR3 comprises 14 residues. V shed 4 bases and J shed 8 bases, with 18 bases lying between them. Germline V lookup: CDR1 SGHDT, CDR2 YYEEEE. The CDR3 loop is CASSVAGGLPGYTF. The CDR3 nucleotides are TGTGCCAGCAGCGTGGCGGGGGGACTCCCAGGCTACACCTTC. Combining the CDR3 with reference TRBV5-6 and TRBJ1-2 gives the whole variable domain DAGVTQSPTHLIKTRGQQVTLRCSPKSGHDTVSWYQQALGQGPQFIFQYYEEEERQRGNFPDRFSGHQFPNYSSELNVNALLLGDSALYLCASSVAGGLPGYTFGSGTRLTVV.

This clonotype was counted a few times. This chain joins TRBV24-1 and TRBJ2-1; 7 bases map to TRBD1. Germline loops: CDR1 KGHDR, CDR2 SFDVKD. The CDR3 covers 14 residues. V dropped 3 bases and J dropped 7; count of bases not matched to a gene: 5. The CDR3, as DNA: TGTGCCACCAGTGATGAGACAGGGTATAATGAGCAGTTCTTC. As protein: CATSDETGYNEQFF.

In nucleotides, the CDR3 is TGCGCCAGCAGCTTGGTCCCGGGAAGCACTTCCTACAATGAGCAGTTCTTC. Its protein is CASSLVPGSTSYNEQFF. The chain has TRBV5-1 and TRBJ2-1; D may be TRBD2 (5 bases). Trimming removed 0 bases at V and 1 base at J, with 14 bases between. The germline CDR1 and CDR2 sequences are SGHRS and YFSETQ. The CDR3 contains 17 residues.

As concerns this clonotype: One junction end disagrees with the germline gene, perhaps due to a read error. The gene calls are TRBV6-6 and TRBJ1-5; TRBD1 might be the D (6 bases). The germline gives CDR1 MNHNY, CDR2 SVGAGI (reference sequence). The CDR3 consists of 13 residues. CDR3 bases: TGTGTCAGCAGTGGACAGTTCAATCAGCCCCAGCATTTT. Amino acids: CVSSGQFNQPQHF.

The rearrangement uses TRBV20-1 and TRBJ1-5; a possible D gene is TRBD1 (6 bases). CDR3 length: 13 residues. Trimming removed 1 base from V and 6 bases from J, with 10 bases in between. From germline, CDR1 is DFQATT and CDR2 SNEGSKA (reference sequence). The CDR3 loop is CSARGQVGQPQHF. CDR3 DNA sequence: TGCAGTGCTAGAGGACAGGTGGGTCAGCCCCAGCATTTT.

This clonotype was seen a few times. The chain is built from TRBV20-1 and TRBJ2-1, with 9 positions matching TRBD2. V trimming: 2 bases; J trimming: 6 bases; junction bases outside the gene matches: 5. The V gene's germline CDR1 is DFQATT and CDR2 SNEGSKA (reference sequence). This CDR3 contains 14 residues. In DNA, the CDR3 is TGCAGTGCTAGAAGCGGGGGGCCGGTCAATGAGCAGTTCTTC. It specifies CSARSGGPVNEQFF.

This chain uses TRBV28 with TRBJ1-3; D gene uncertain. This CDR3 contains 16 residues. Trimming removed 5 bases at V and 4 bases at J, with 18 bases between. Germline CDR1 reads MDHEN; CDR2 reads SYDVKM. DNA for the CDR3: TGTGCCAGCAGTCACTCGACTGAGCTTGTGGGAAACACCATATATTTT. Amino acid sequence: CASSHSTELVGNTIYF.

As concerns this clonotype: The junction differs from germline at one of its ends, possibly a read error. CDR3 in amino acids: CAGSEKFRDTQYF. The CDR3 coding sequence is TGTGCCGGCAGTGAAAAGTTCAGAGATACGCAGTATTTT. This chain uses TRBV6-1 with TRBJ2-3; unclear D gene. The CDR3 length is 13 residues. Per the germline V gene, CDR1 is MNHNS and CDR2 is SASEGT.

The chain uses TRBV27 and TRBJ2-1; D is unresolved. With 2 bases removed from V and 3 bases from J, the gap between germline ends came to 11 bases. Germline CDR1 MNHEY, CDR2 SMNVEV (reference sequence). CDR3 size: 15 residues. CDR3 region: CASSLAGPFYNEQFF. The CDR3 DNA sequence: TGTGCCAGCAGTTTAGCAGGACCGTTCTACAATGAGCAGTTCTTC.